This T cell receptor (beta chain) emerged from a study of human thymus T cells. As regards this clone: Its specificity is unknown.

The table came from immunoSEQ multiplex PCR; TCRdb's copy has only in-frame clones and leaves some out. The sample yields around 130,000 clones, 90% to 95% seen once. Resections from corrective heart surgery provided thymus tissue. Having surgery to correct congenital heart defects, healthy Finnish infants acted as the donors. CDR1 is LGHNA and CDR2 is YSLEER in the germline V gene. This CDR3 has 13 amino acids. V was trimmed by 4 bases and J by 11 bases, leaving 15 bases between them. Regarding the study as a whole: Thymic repertoires overlap heavily among unrelated individuals, related research has reported. What appeared biased in thymic and blood repertoires was the usage of V and J genes.

The sequenced sample consisted of thymus tissue. The origin of this receptor is a boy in the first two years of life with a congenital heart defect but otherwise immunologically healthy. This chain uses TRBV4-3 with TRBJ2-1; D is perhaps TRBD1 (6 bases). The CDR3 DNA is TGCGCCAGCAGCCGCAAAACGAGGGGGAAGCAGTTCTTC. It translates to CASSRKTRGKQFF.